Each of the 18 T cell receptor beta chains below was sequenced from the same sample in a study of Ad26.COV2.S vaccination and SARS-CoV-2 variants. Treatment here: around 19 received Ad26.COV2.S at low or high dose, single or two shots; roughly 5 received placebo; per-sample allocation not given. After the first vaccine or placebo injection, samples were drawn on day 63. Repertoires were generated with immunoSEQ multiplex PCR, while TCRdb's copy carries only in-frame clones and drops some. The table shows a few hundred thousand clones, with 85% to 90% occurring only once. The specimen comprised peripheral blood, sampled in a trial of Ad26.COV2.S vaccine versus placebo. These receptor sequences come from a person between 18 and 65 years old who received the Ad26.COV2.S COVID-19 vaccine or a placebo.

This chain joins TRBV7-9 and TRBJ2-1, with TRBD2 matching 9 bases. There are 16 residues in the CDR3. CDR1 and CDR2 from the germline V gene are SEHNR and FQNEAQ (reference sequence). V dropped 3 bases and J dropped 0; count of bases not matched to a gene: 3. Here the CDR3 reads CASSLGSGSSYNEQFF. The CDR3 coding sequence is TGTGCCAGCAGCTTGGGTAGCGGGAGCTCCTACAATGAGCAGTTCTTC.

The table lists this clone with a count of one. The chain recombines TRBV4-1 with TRBJ2-1, with 10 bases identical to TRBD2. The CDR3 contains 16 residues. With V trimmed by 0 bases and J by 12 bases, 11 bases remained unmatched. From germline, CDR1 is MGHRA and CDR2 YSYEKL. The CDR3 DNA reads TGCGCCAGCAGCCAAGAAAGAAAGGCTAGCGGGAGTGTGCAGTTCTTC. Its translation is CASSQERKASGSVQFF.

The chain recombines TRBV19 with TRBJ1-2, with D hard to call. V was clipped by 7 bases and J by 2 bases, with 8 bases between them. The CDR3 is made up of 12 amino acids. Germline V CDR1 and CDR2: LNHDA, SQIVND (reference sequence). The CDR3 region is CASKPSNYGYTF. The CDR3 nucleotides read TGTGCCAGTAAGCCCTCGAACTATGGCTACACCTTC.

V is TRBV5-4 and J is TRBJ1-2; unclear D gene. CDR3 size: 12 residues. V dropped 4 bases and J dropped 8 bases, with 12 bases sitting between them. Per germline, CDR1 SGHNT and CDR2 YYREEE (reference sequence). This chain's CDR3 is CASSPLVGGYTF. The CDR3 DNA reads as TGTGCCAGCAGCCCCCTCGTGGGGGGCTACACCTTC.

The chain carries TRBV19 and TRBJ2-5, with TRBD2 matching over 9 bases. The CDR3 runs 16 residues. After removal of 5 bases from V and 0 bases from J, the junction contained 7 bases not matched to a gene. Per the germline V gene, CDR1 is LNHDA and CDR2 is SQIVND (reference sequence). The CDR3 DNA follows: TGTGCCAGTAGTGGGGAAGCGGGGGGCTACCAAGAGACCCAGTACTTC. This sequence encodes CASSGEAGGYQETQYF. Full variable domain (outside the CDR3, taken from reference TRBV19 and TRBJ2-5): DGGITQSPKYLFRKEGQNVTLSCEQNLNHDAMYWYRQDPGQGLRLIYYSQIVNDFQKGDIAEGYSVSREKKESFPLTVTSAQKNPTAFYLCASSGEAGGYQETQYFGPGTRLLVL.

V gene TRBV5-6 combines with J gene TRBJ2-3; D uncertain. The germline V gene encodes CDR1 SGHDT and CDR2 YYEEEE. Trimming left V 3 bases short and J 1 base short, with 12 bases between. The CDR3 covers 15 residues. The CDR3 region has the DNA TGTGCCAGCAGCTCCTACAGAGAACGCACAGATACGCAGTATTTT. Translated: CASSSYRERTDTQYF.

V usage is TRBV9 and J usage is TRBJ2-5, with D uncertain. Trimming cost V 2 bases and J 3 bases, with 11 bases left between them. The CDR3 covers 14 residues. Per germline, CDR1 SGDLS and CDR2 YYNGEE. CDR3 in DNA: TGTGCCAGCAGCGTCGGACCTACGGAAGAGACCCAGTACTTC. It encodes CASSVGPTEETQYF. Looking up the rest from reference TRBV9 and TRBJ2-5 gives the full variable domain: DSGVTQTPKHLITATGQRVTLRCSPRSGDLSVYWYQQSLDQGLQFLIQYYNGEERAKGNILERFSAQQFPDLHSELNLSSLELGDSALYFCASSVGPTEETQYFGPGTRLLVL.

J is TRBJ2-5 and V is TRBV11-2; TRBD1 is a possible D gene (5 bases). The germline CDR1 and CDR2 sequences are SGHAT and FQNNGV. The CDR3 sequence is 15 residues long. V was clipped by 1 base and J by 7 bases, with 16 bases between them. The CDR3 DNA follows: TGTGCCAGCAGCTTAGTTAAAGGCAGGGTAGGGACCCAGTACTTC. Its protein is CASSLVKGRVGTQYF.

The sample holds one count of this clone. The rearrangement joins TRBV27 to TRBJ1-1, with a tentative D call TRBD1 (6 bases). V was clipped by 6 bases and J by 2 bases, with 10 bases between them. Looked up from germline, CDR1 is MNHEY and CDR2 is SMNVEV (reference sequence). CDR3 length: 13 residues. The CDR3 DNA reads TGTGCCAGCAGGATGACAGGAAACACTGAAGCTTTCTTT. Translating gives CASRMTGNTEAFF.

V usage is TRBV19 and J usage is TRBJ1-3; D remains unclear. This CDR3 is 13 amino acids long. The V and J ends lost 6 bases and 2 bases respectively, with 8 bases between them. Looked up from germline, CDR1 is LNHDA and CDR2 is SQIVND (reference sequence). The CDR3: CASRGWAGNTIYF. The CDR3 region has the DNA TGTGCCAGTAGAGGTTGGGCTGGAAACACCATATATTTT.

This chain connects TRBV6-5 to TRBJ1-1, with D tentatively TRBD1 (6 bases). The CDR3 length is 14 residues. Trimming shortened V by 2 bases and J by 6 bases, and 13 bases separated the two germline ends. Germline assignment: CDR1 MNHEY and CDR2 SVGAGI. CDR3 residues: CASSYKGGGSEAFF. DNA for the CDR3: TGTGCCAGCAGTTACAAGGGGGGCGGCTCTGAAGCTTTCTTT.

This clone was observed a few times. The chain employs TRBV7-8 and TRBJ2-7, with 8 bases lining up with TRBD2. The J segment lost 3 bases and the V segment lost 5 bases, leaving 15 bases of the junction unmatched. The germline CDR1 and CDR2 sequences are SGHVS and FQNEAQ. The CDR3 covers 17 residues. The DNA for the CDR3 is TGTGCCAGCAGCGCCAGGGGCGGGGGGCCCACAAACTACGAGCAGTACTTC. Encoded protein: CASSARGGGPTNYEQYF. Supplemented by reference TRBV7-8 and TRBJ2-7, the full variable domain reads GAGVSQSPRYKVAKRGQDVALRCDPISGHVSLFWYQQALGQGPEFLTYFQNEAQLDKSGLPSDRFFAERPEGSVSTLKIQRTQQEDSAVYLCASSARGGGPTNYEQYFGPGTRLTVT.

The chain employs TRBV5-4 and TRBJ2-1, with 15 bases aligning to TRBD2. The V and J ends lost 9 bases and 7 bases, in that order; junction bases with no gene match: 2. Germline V gene sequence: CDR1 SGHNT, CDR2 YYREEE (reference sequence). This CDR3 is 13 amino acids long. CDR3 amino acids: CATGTSGGNEQFF. DNA for the CDR3: TGTGCCACAGGGACTAGCGGGGGGAATGAGCAGTTCTTC.

The V call is TRBV5-5, the J call TRBJ1-3; D is unresolved. Germline CDR1 reads SGHKS; CDR2 reads YYEKEE (reference sequence). The length of the CDR3 is 15 residues. Trimming removed 4 bases from V and 0 bases from J, with 11 bases in between. CDR3 sequence (DNA): TGTGCCAGCAGCCCCTCCGTCATCTCTGGAAACACCATATATTTT. This gives the protein CASSPSVISGNTIYF.

This sequence joins TRBV4-1 and TRBJ2-3; D perhaps matches TRBD2 (6 bases). Per germline, CDR1 MGHRA and CDR2 YSYEKL. The CDR3 length is 14 residues. Trimming pared 4 bases from V and 3 bases from J, leaving 11 bases between. The CDR3 protein is CASSRSEGTDTQYF. The CDR3 nucleotides are TGCGCCAGCAGCCGGTCGGAGGGGACAGATACGCAGTATTTT.

This clone came up once. This rearrangement joins TRBV11-2 to TRBJ2-1; 13 bases line up with TRBD2. V gave up 5 bases and J gave up 6 bases; unmatched junction bases: 13. Germline V gene data show CDR1 as SGHAT and CDR2 as FQNNGV. The CDR3 extends over 18 amino acids. CDR3 bases: TGTGCCAGCAGCCTCCCTCGACCGGGACTAGCGGGGATCAATGAGCAGTTCTTC. This encodes CASSLPRPGLAGINEQFF.

This chain joins TRBV6-2 or TRBV6-3 and TRBJ2-3, with no clear D. Germline loops: CDR1 MNHEY, CDR2 SVGEGT. The CDR3 has 12 residues. The V end lost 6 bases, the J end lost 2 bases, and 6 bases lay between the germline ends. The DNA of the CDR3 is TGTGCCAGCAGCCCCACCACAGATACGCAGTATTTT. It encodes CASSPTTDTQYF.

The V and J genes are TRBV6-1 and TRBJ1-6; D unresolved. The CDR3 spans 14 residues. Germline V gene lookup returns CDR1 MNHNS and CDR2 SASEGT. V dropped 0 bases and J dropped 15 bases, with 15 bases sitting between them. CDR3: CASSEAGREVNLHF. The CDR3 region has the DNA TGTGCCAGCAGTGAAGCCGGACGGGAGGTTAACCTCCACTTT.